This T cell receptor beta chain was retrieved from a study of breast tumors, draining lymph nodes, adjacent tissues. TCRdb used MiXCR to reprocess the multiplex PCR reads, holding one entry per CDR3 protein. The sample has approximately 130,000 distinct CDR3 sequences; 21% are singletons. Breast cancer patients provided tissue from their axillary draining lymph nodes. About this clonotype: This could be a read error, since a much larger clone is one nucleotide away.

Sequenced material: axillary lymph node tissue. The origin of this receptor is a female donor with breast cancer. Some clones in this sample may be carry-over from other donors' samples.

The CDR3 loop is CASSGLTGGVYEQYF. CDR3 sequence (DNA): TGTGCCAGCAGCGGCTTGACAGGGGGTGTCTACGAGCAGTACTTC. The rearrangement links TRBV12-3 or TRBV12-4 to TRBJ2-7; 9 bases match TRBD1. J was trimmed by 3 bases and V by 6 bases; bases with no gene match: 9. This CDR3 spans 15 amino acids.